This entry lists 6 T cell receptor beta chains sequenced from one sample in a study of T cell responses to AZD1222 COVID-19 vaccine. Profiled with immunoSEQ multiplex PCR; TCRdb holds only in-frame clones, not every one. The table shows 100,000 to 150,000 clones, with about 86% occurring only once. The sample here was peripheral blood, taken 28 days after the second AZD1222 dose. The receptor source for this set is an adult who received the AZD1222 COVID-19 vaccine.

This chain uses TRBV6-5 with TRBJ1-4; D might be TRBD1 (5 bases). Germline V lookup: CDR1 MNHEY, CDR2 SVGAGI. V was clipped by 5 bases and J by 2 bases, with 9 bases between them. This CDR3 is built from 14 residues. In DNA form, the CDR3 reads TGTGCCAGCAGTCGAGAGGGGACTAATGAAAAACTGTTTTTT. Encoded protein: CASSREGTNEKLFF.

V and J are TRBV12-3 or TRBV12-4 and TRBJ1-1; the D is unclear. This CDR3 has 13 amino acids. The V gene lost 5 bases and the J gene lost 7 bases, with 14 bases spanning the gap. CDR3 bases: TGTGCCAGCAGTCACCCCTCCCGGCTTGAAGCTTTCTTT. It yields the protein CASSHPSRLEAFF.

Within the sample, this clone is medium-sized. The chain combines TRBV9 with TRBJ1-2; 7 bases map to TRBD1. Germline lookup yields CDR1 SGDLS and CDR2 YYNGEE. Trimming cost V 4 bases and J 0 bases; bases outside gene matches: 9. The CDR3 runs to 16 residues. The CDR3 nucleotides read TGTGCCAGCAGCCCCCCCGGCAGGGGGACTAACTATGGCTACACCTTC. Its translation: CASSPPGRGTNYGYTF. The full variable domain, its missing parts supplied by reference TRBV9 and TRBJ1-2, is DSGVTQTPKHLITATGQRVTLRCSPRSGDLSVYWYQQSLDQGLQFLIQYYNGEERAKGNILERFSAQQFPDLHSELNLSSLELGDSALYFCASSPPGRGTNYGYTFGSGTRLTVV.

This chain uses TRBV19 with TRBJ1-5; D gene uncertain. This CDR3 spans 14 amino acids. The germline V gene encodes CDR1 LNHDA and CDR2 SQIVND (reference sequence). V lost 11 bases to trimming and J lost 5 bases, with 19 bases between them. DNA for the CDR3: TGTGCCTCAAACCGGGGAGGAACTGATCAGCCCCAGCATTTT. Translated, it gives CASNRGGTDQPQHF.

This chain uses TRBV7-9 with TRBJ2-1, with 15 bases aligning to TRBD2. This CDR3 contains 15 residues. CDR1 is SEHNR, CDR2 FQNEAQ, per germline (reference sequence). V was pared by 4 bases and J by 7 bases, with 2 bases of the junction left unmatched. CDR3 nucleotide sequence: TGTGCCAGCAGCTGGACTAGCGGGAGGGATAATGAGCAGTTCTTC. Its translation is CASSWTSGRDNEQFF.

The chain carries TRBV12-3 or TRBV12-4 and TRBJ1-4, with D possibly matching TRBD1 (5 bases). The V gene lost 6 bases and the J gene lost 8 bases, with 7 bases spanning the gap. The CDR3 is 11 amino acids. CDR3 amino acids: CASSWGEKLFF. The DNA of the CDR3 is TGTGCCAGCAGCTGGGGCGAAAAACTGTTTTTT.